Sequencing of this TCR beta chain was carried out in a study of T cells in tumors after PD-1 blockade. TCRdb keeps only in-frame clones here, not all; method: immunoSEQ multiplex PCR. The sample shows about 12,000 clones, approximately 63% of them seen only once. V lost 4 bases and J 7 bases, leaving 11 bases between the germline ends. Germline lookup yields CDR1 SGHDN and CDR2 FVKESK. The CDR3 extends over 13 amino acids. Specimen: tumor tissue, collected before anti-PD-1 treatment. The chain couples TRBV14 to TRBJ1-5; perhaps TRBD1 as D (5 bases). This TCR was recovered from a human donor with basal cell carcinoma. In nucleotides, the CDR3 is TGTGCCAGCAGCCGGAGGGGTGGACAGCCCCAGCATTTT. Protein product: CASSRRGGQPQHF.